The 3 T cell receptor beta chains listed next were all sequenced from one sample in a study of CD8 T cells in Susac syndrome. Random hexamers primed reverse transcription of about 0.45 to 1 ug RNA. A single record per CDR3 protein comes from TCRdb applying MiXCR to the immunoSEQ multiplex PCR reads. The sample shows fewer than 100,000 distinct CDR3 sequences, 91% of them seen only once. Input material: CD8+ T cells from PBMCs. These receptors all come from a human donor with multiple sclerosis.

The rearrangement links TRBV27 to TRBJ1-1; TRBD1 might be the D (6 bases). The V gene lost 8 bases and the J gene lost 9 bases, with 13 bases spanning the gap. The CDR3 loop spans 11 amino acids. CDR1 is MNHEY, CDR2 SMNVEV, per germline (reference sequence). The CDR3 DNA is TGTGCCAGCCACGGGGGCTCGCAAGCTTTCTTT. This encodes CASHGGSQAFF.

The CDR3 here is CASAETSYEQYF. CDR3 DNA: TGTGCCAGCGCGGAGACTAGCTACGAGCAGTACTTC. This chain uses TRBV14 with TRBJ2-7, with a possible D match to TRBD2 (6 bases). Germline CDR1 reads SGHDN; CDR2 reads FVKESK. The V end lost 8 bases, the J end lost 3 bases, and 11 bases lay between the germline ends. The CDR3 extends over 12 amino acids.

This chain links TRBV5-4 with TRBJ2-3, with 9 bases aligning to TRBD1. With V trimmed by 3 bases and J by 4 bases, 6 bases remained unmatched. Looked up from germline, CDR1 is SGHNT and CDR2 is YYREEE (reference sequence). CDR3 length: 15 residues. This CDR3 reads CASSYRGRNADTQYF. As DNA, the CDR3 is TGTGCCAGCAGCTACAGGGGGCGGAATGCAGATACGCAGTATTTT.